What follows describes a single T cell receptor (beta chain). Per the authors' pipeline: Researchers report that nucleated cell counts were estimated from reference gene primer amplification. Using immunoSEQ multiplex PCR, the repertoire was profiled, and TCRdb retains in-frame clones only, with some absent. The V and J calls and clone size are taken from that table; D and trimming were inferred from the DNA. The table shows 85,000 to 110,000 clones, with about 85% occurring only once. This sample was taken from a study of blood T cell repertoires in COVID-19. Study-wide context: The origin of the acute and convalescent COVID-19 samples was the United States, Italy and Spain. From T cells, B-cell-depleted T cells, or PBMCs came the material, which was cDNA or gDNA.

The V end lost 8 bases, the J end lost 4 bases, and 9 bases lay between the germline ends. The germline CDR1 and CDR2 sequences are MDHEN and SYDVKM. The CDR3 has 11 amino acids. The V and J genes are TRBV28 and TRBJ2-7; D possibly corresponds to TRBD2 (5 bases). The sample comprised peripheral blood. This TCR derives from a man aged 45-60 years in a cohort sampled during active COVID-19. The CDR3 DNA follows: TGTGCCAGCGGAACGGGGTACGAGCAGTACGTC. Translated: CASGTGYEQYV.